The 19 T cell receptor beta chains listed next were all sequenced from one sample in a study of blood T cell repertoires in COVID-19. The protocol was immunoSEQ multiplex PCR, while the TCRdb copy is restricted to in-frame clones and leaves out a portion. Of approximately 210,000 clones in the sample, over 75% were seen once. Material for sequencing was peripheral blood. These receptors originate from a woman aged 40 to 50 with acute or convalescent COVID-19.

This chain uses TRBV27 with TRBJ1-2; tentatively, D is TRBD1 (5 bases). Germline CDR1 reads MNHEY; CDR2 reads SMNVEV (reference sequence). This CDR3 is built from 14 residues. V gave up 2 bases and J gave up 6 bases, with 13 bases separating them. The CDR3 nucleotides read TGTGCCAGCAGTTTACGGCTCGAAGGGGATGGCTACACCTTC. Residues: CASSLRLEGDGYTF.

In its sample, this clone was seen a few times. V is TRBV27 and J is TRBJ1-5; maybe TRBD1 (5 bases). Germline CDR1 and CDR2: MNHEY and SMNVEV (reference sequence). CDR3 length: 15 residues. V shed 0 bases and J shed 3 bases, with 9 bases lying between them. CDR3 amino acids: CASSLSGGINQPQHF. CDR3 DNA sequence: TGTGCCAGCAGTTTATCGGGGGGGATCAATCAGCCCCAGCATTTT.

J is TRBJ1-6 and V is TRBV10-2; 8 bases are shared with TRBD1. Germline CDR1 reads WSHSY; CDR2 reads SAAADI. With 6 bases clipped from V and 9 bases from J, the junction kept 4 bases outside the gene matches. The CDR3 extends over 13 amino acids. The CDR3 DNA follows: TGCGCCAGCAGGACAGGGGACGTTTCACCCCTCCACTTT. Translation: CASRTGDVSPLHF.

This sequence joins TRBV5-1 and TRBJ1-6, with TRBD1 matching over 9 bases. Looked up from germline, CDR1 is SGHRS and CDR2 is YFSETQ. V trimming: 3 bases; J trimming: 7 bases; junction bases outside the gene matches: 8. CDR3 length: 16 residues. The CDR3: CASSSLQGAVNSPLHF. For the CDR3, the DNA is TGCGCCAGCAGCTCCCTACAGGGGGCAGTGAATTCACCCCTCCACTTT.

The CDR3 protein is CASRGSTVYEQYV. The CDR3 DNA sequence: TGTGCCAGCAGGGGGTCGACAGTCTACGAGCAGTACGTC. The rearrangement joins TRBV21-1 to TRBJ2-7; the D segment call TRBD1 is taken from the table without a DNA check. TRBV21-1 constitutes a pseudogene. The CDR3 spans 13 residues.

CDR3 amino acids: CASSSQTGEEQETQYF. CDR3 nucleotide sequence: TGCGCCAGCAGCTCCCAGACAGGGGAGGAACAAGAGACCCAGTACTTC. The V call is TRBV5-1, the J call TRBJ2-5, with TRBD1 identical over 8 bases. Germline trimming cut 3 bases from V and 2 bases from J; bases unmatched to any gene: 9. Germline CDR1 is SGHRS and CDR2 is YFSETQ. CDR3 length: 16 residues.

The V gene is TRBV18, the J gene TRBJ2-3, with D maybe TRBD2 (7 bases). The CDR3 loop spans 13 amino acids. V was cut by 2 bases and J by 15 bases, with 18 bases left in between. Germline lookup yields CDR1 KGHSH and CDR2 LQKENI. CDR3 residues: CASSPNLGGGLYF. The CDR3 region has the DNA TGTGCCAGCTCACCAAACTTAGGGGGGGGGCTATATTTT.

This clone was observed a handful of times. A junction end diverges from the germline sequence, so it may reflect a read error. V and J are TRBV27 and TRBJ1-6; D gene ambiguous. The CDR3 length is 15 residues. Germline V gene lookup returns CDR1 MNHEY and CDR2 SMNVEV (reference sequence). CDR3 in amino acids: CATSPSRNYNSPLHF. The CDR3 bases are TGTGCCACCAGTCCCTCCCGTAACTATAATTCACCCCTCCACTTT.

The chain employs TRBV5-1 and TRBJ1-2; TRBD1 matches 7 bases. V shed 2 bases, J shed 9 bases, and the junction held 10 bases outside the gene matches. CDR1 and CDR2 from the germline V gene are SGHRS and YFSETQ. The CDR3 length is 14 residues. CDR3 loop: CASSFDRDSLRYTF. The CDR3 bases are TGCGCCAGCAGCTTCGACAGGGATAGTCTTCGCTACACCTTC.

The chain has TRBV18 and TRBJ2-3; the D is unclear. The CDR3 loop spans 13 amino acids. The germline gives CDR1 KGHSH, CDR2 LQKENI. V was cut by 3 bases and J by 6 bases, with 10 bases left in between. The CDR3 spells CASSPLAWDTQYF. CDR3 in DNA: TGTGCCAGCTCACCGCTCGCGTGGGATACGCAGTATTTT.

The CDR3 region is CAISKTGTLGDPFSTDTQYF. Written as DNA, the CDR3 is TGTGCCATCAGCAAAACGGGGACTTTGGGGGACCCCTTTAGCACAGATACGCAGTATTTT. The chain combines TRBV10-3 with TRBJ2-3; tentative D call: TRBD2 (6 bases). Deletions cut 6 bases from V and 0 bases from J, with 28 bases between. Germline values: CDR1 ENHRY, CDR2 SYGVKD. The CDR3 totals 20 residues.

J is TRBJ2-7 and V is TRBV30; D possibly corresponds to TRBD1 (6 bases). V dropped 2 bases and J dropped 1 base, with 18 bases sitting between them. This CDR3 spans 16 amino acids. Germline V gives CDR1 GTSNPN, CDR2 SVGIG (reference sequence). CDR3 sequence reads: CAWSISPQGWSYEQYV. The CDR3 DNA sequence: TGTGCCTGGAGTATTTCCCCACAGGGCTGGTCCTACGAGCAGTACGTC.

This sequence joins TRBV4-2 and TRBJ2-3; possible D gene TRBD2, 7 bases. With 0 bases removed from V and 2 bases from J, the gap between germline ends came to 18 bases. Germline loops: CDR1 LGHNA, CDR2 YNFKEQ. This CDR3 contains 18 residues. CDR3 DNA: TGTGCCAGCAGCCAAGAGTATTGGGCGGGGGCCATCACAGATACGCAGTATTTT. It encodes CASSQEYWAGAITDTQYF.

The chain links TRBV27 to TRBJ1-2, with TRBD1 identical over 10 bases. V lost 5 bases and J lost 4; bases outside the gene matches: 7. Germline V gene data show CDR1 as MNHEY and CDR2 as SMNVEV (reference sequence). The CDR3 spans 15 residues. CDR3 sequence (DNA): TGTGCCAGCAGTATAGACAGGGGGCTGATCTATGGCTACACCTTC. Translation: CASSIDRGLIYGYTF.

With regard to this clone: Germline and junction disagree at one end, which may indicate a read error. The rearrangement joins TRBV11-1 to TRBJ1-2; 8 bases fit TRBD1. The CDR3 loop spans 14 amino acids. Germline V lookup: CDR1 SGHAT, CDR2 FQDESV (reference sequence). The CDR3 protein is CASSLGQGPYGYTF. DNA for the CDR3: TGTGCCAGCAGTTTAGGACAGGGTCCCTATGGCTACACCTTC.

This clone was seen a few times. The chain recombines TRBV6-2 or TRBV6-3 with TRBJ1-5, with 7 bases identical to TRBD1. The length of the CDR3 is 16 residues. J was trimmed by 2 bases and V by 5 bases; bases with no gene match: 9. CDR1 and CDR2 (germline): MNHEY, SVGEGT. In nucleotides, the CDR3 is TGTGCCAGCAGTCCCCTCGATGGGACAGGCAATCAGCCCCAGCATTTT. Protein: CASSPLDGTGNQPQHF.

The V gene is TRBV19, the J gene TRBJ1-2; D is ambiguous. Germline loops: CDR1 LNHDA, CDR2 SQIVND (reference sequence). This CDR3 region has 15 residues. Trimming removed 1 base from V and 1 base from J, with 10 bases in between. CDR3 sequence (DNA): TGTGCCAGTAGTATAGGATCCAGACATAACTATGGCTACACCTTC. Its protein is CASSIGSRHNYGYTF.

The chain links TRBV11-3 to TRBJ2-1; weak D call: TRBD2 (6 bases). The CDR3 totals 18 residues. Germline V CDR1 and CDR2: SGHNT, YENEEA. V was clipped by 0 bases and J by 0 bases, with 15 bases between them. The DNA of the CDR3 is TGTGCCAGCAGCTTAGATGAAGGGACTTATGGCTCCTACAATGAGCAGTTCTTC. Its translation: CASSLDEGTYGSYNEQFF.

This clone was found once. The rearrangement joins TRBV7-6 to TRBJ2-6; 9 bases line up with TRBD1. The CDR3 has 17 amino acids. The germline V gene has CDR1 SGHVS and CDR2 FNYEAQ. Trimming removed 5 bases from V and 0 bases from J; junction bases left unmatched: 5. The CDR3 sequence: CASSIQGAISGANVLTF. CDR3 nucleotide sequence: TGTGCCAGCAGCATACAGGGGGCAATCTCTGGGGCCAACGTCCTGACTTTC.